A single T cell receptor beta chain is shown here with its context. Measured with immunoSEQ multiplex PCR; TCRdb has only the in-frame clones, and not every one. The table lists 25,000 to 35,000 clones, around 92% of them singletons, with 2% to 2.5% in the top ten. The source of the sample is a study of blood T cell repertoires in COVID-19. Study at large: From the United States, Italy and Spain came samples of acute and convalescent COVID-19. The analysed material was cDNA or gDNA that came from T cells, B-cell-depleted T cells, or PBMCs.

Germline loops: CDR1 MNHEY, CDR2 SMNVEV (reference sequence). Trimming removed 8 bases from V and 4 bases from J; junction bases left unmatched: 11. The CDR3 totals 14 residues. The specimen was peripheral blood. The V call is TRBV27, the J call TRBJ2-7; TRBD2 agrees at 7 bases. The TCR comes from a man over 45 with active COVID-19. The CDR3 loop reads CASAIRAGAYEQYF. The DNA for the CDR3 is TGTGCCAGCGCCATAAGGGCGGGAGCGTACGAGCAGTACTTC.